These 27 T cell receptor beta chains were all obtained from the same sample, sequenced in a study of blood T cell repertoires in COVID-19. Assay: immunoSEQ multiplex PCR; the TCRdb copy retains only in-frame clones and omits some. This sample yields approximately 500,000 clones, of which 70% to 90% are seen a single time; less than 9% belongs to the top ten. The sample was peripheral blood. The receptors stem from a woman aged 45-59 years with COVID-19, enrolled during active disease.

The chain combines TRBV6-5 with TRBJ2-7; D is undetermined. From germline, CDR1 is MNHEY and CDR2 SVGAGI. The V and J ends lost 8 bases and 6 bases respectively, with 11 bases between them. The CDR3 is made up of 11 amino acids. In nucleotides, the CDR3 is TGTGCCAGCGGCCGTGGTGGCGAGCAGTACTTC. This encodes CASGRGGEQYF.

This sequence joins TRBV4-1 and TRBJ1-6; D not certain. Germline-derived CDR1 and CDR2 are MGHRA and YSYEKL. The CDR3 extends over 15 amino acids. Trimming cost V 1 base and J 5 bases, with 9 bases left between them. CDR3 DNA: TGCGCCAGCAGCCAAGTAAGCACGAATAATTCACCCCTCCACTTT. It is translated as CASSQVSTNNSPLHF.

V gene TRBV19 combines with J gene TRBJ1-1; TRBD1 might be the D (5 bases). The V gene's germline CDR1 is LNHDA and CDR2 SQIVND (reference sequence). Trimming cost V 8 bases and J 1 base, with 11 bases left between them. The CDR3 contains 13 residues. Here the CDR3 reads CASRTTANTEAFF. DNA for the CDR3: TGTGCCAGTCGGACGACAGCGAACACTGAAGCTTTCTTT.

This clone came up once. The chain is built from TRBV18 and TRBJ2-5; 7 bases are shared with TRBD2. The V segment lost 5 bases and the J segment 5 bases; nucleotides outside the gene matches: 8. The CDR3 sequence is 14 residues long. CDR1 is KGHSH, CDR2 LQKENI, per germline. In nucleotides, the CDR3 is TGTGCCAGCTCAGGAGGGAGGGGCAAGGAGACCCAGTACTTC. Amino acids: CASSGGRGKETQYF.

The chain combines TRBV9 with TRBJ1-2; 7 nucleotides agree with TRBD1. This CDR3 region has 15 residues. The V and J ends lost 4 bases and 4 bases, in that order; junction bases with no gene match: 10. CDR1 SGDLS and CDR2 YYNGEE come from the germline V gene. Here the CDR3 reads CASSPYPGTAYGYTF. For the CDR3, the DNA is TGTGCCAGCAGCCCCTATCCCGGGACAGCCTATGGCTACACCTTC.

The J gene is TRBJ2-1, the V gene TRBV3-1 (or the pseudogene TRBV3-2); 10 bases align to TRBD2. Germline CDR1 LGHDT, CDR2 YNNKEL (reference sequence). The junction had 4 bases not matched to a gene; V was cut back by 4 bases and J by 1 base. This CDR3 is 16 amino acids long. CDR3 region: CASSPTSGESYNEQFF. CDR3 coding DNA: TGTGCCAGCAGCCCCACTAGCGGGGAGTCCTACAATGAGCAGTTCTTC.

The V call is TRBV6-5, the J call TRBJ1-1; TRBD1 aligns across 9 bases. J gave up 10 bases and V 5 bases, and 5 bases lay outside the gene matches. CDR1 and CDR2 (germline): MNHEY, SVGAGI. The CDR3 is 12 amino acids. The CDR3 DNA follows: TGTGCCAGCAGTACTCGGACAGGGGTAGCTTTCTTT. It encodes CASSTRTGVAFF.

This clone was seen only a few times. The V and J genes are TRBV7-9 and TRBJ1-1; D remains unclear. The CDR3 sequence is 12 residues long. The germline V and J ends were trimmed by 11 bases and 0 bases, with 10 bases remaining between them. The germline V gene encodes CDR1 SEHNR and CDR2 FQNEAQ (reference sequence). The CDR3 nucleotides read TGTGCCTCCCGTCGTTTGAACACTGAAGCTTTCTTT. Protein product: CASRRLNTEAFF.

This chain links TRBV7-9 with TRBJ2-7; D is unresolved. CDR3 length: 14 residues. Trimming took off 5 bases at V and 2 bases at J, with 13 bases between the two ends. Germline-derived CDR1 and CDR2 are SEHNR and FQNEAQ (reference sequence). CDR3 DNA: TGTGCCAGCAGCCCTAACCCCGGAGCCTACGAGCAGTACTTC. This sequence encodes CASSPNPGAYEQYF.

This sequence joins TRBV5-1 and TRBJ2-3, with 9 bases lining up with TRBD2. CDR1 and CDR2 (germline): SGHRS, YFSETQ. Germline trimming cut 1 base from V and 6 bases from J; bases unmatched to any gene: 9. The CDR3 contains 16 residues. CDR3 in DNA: TGCGCCAGCAGCTTGTTTTTGAGCGGGGGGTCGGATACGCAGTATTTT. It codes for CASSLFLSGGSDTQYF.

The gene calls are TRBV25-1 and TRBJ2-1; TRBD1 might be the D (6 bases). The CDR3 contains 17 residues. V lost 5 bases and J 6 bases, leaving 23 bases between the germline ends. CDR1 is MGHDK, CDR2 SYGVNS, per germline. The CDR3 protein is CASSSRTPRGPINEQFF. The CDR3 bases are TGTGCCAGCAGTTCCCGAACCCCCAGGGGACCTATCAATGAGCAGTTCTTC.

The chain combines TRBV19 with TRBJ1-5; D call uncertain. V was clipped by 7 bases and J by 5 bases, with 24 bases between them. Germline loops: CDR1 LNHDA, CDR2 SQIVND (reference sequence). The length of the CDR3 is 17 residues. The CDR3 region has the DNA TGTGCCAGTACCACCGCGGGGTGGAGCAGGAGGGATCAGCCCCAGCATTTT. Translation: CASTTAGWSRRDQPQHF.

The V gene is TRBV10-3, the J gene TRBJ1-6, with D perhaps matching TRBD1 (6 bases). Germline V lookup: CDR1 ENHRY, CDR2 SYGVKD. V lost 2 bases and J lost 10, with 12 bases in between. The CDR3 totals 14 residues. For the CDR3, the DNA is TGTGCCATCAGTGAGGAGGGGGAGAAATCACCCCTCCACTTT. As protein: CAISEEGEKSPLHF.

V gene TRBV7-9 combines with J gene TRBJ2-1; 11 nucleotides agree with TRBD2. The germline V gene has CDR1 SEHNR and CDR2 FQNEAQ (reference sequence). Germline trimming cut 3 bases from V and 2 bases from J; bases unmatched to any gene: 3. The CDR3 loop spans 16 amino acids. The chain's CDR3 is CASSFSGGAAYNEQFF. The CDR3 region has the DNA TGTGCCAGCAGCTTTAGCGGGGGGGCCGCCTACAATGAGCAGTTCTTC.

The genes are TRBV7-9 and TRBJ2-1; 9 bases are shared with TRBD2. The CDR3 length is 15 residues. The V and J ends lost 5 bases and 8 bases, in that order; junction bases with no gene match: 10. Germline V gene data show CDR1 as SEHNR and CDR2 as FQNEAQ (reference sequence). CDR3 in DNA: TGTGCCAGCAGCCCTATTGCGGGGGGGCTTTATGAGCAGTTCTTC. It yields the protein CASSPIAGGLYEQFF.

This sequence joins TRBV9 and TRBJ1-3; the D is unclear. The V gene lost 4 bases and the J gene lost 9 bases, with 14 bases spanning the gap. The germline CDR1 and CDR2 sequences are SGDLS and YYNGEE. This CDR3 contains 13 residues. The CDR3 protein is CASSRTNEGTIYF. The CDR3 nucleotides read TGTGCCAGCAGCCGAACCAACGAGGGCACCATATATTTT. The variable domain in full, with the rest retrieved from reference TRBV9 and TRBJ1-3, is DSGVTQTPKHLITATGQRVTLRCSPRSGDLSVYWYQQSLDQGLQFLIQYYNGEERAKGNILERFSAQQFPDLHSELNLSSLELGDSALYFCASSRTNEGTIYFGEGSWLTVV.

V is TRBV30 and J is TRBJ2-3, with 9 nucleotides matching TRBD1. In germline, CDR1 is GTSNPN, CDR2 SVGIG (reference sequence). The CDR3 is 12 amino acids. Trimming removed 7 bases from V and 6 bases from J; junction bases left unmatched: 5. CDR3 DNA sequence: TGTGCCTACAGGGGGCAGGGGGATACGCAGTATTTT. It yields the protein CAYRGQGDTQYF.

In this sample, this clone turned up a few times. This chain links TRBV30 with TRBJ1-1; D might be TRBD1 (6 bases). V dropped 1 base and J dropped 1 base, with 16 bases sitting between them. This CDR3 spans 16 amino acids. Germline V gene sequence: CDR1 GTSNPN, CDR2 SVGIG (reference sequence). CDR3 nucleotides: TGTGCCTGGAGTGGGGGAGTGGGGGGGCAGAACACTGAAGCTTTCTTT. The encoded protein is CAWSGGVGGQNTEAFF. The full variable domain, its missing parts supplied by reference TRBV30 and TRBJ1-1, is SQTIHQWPATLVQPVGSPLSLECTVEGTSNPNLYWYRQAAGRGLQLLFYSVGIGQISSEVPQNLSASRPQDRQFILSSKKLLLSDSGFYLCAWSGGVGGQNTEAFFGQGTRLTVV.

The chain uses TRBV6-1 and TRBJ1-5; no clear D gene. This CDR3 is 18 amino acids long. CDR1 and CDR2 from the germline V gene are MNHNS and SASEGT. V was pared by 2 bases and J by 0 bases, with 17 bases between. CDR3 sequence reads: CASSEWHTRYYSNQPQHF. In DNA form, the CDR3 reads TGTGCCAGCAGTGAATGGCACACCCGGTACTATAGCAATCAGCCCCAGCATTTT.

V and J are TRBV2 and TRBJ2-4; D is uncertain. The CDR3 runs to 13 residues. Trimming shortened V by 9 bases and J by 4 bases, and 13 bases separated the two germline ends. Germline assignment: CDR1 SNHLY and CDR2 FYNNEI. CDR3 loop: CARSQPGKNIQYF. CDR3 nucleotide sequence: TGTGCCAGGAGTCAGCCAGGAAAAAACATTCAGTACTTC.

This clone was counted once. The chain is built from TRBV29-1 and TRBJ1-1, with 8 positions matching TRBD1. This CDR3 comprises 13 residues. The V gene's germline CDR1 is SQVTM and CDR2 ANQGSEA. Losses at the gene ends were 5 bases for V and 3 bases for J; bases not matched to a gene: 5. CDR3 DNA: TGCAGCGTTATCCGGGACAGGTACACTGAAGCTTTCTTT. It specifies CSVIRDRYTEAFF.

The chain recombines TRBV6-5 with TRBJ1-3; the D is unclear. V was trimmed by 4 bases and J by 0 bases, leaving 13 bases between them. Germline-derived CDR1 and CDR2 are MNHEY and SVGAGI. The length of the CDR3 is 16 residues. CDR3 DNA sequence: TGTGCCAGCAGTTTTACCCAACAGATCTCTGGAAACACCATATATTTT. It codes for CASSFTQQISGNTIYF.

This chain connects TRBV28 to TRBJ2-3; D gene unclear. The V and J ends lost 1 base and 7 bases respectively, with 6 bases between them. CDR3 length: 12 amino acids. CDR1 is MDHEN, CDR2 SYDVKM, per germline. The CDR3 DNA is TGTGCCAGCAGTTTATCCCTACATACGCAGTATTTT. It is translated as CASSLSLHTQYF.

The CDR3 nucleotides are TGTGCCAGCAGCCCACCCGCCTTAGGGACAGTTAACAATGAGCAGTTCTTC. This encodes CASSPPALGTVNNEQFF. The V gene is TRBV5-4, the J gene TRBJ2-1, with 7 bases that match TRBD1. Germline CDR1 is SGHNT and CDR2 is YYREEE (reference sequence). The CDR3 is 17 amino acids. V was pared by 4 bases and J by 5 bases, with 15 bases of the junction left unmatched. The full variable domain, in which reference TRBV5-4 and TRBJ2-1 provide the parts outside the CDR3, is ETGVTQSPTHLIKTRGQQVTLRCSSQSGHNTVSWYQQALGQGPQFIFQYYREEENGRGNFPPRFSGLQFPNYSSELNVNALELDDSALYLCASSPPALGTVNNEQFFGPGTRLTVL.

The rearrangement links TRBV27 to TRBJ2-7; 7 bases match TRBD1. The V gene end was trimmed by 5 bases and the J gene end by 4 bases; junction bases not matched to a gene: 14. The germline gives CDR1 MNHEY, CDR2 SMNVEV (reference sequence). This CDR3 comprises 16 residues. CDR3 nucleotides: TGTGCCAGCAGTCCCTCCGGACAGGACAGAGCTTACGAGCAGTACTTC. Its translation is CASSPSGQDRAYEQYF.

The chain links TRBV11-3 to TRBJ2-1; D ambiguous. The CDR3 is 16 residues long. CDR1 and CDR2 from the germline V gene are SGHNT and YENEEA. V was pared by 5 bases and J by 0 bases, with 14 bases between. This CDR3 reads CASSPRSSSSYNEQFF. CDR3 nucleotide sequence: TGTGCCAGCAGCCCCCGGTCGTCAAGCTCCTACAATGAGCAGTTCTTC. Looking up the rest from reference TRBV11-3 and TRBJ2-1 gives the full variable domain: EAGVVQSPRYKIIEKKQPVAFWCNPISGHNTLYWYLQNLGQGPELLIRYENEEAVDDSQLPKDRFSAERLKGVDSTLKIQPAELGDSAVYLCASSPRSSSSYNEQFFGPGTRLTVL.

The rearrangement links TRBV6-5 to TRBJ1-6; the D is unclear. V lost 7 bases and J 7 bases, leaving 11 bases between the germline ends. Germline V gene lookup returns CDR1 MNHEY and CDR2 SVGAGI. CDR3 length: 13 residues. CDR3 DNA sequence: TGTGCCAGCATGCCCGGGGTCAATTCACCCCTCCACTTT. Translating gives CASMPGVNSPLHF.